Below, 32 T cell receptor beta chains from the same sample are listed, as sequenced in a study of early T cells in non-severe SARS-CoV-2 infection. In TCRdb, the 5' RACE reads were re-called with MiXCR into one record per CDR3 protein. Of about 77,000 distinct CDR3 sequences listed, roughly 4.7% are singletons. This specimen was whole blood, taken at baseline. The receptors stem from an adult who was a healthcare worker with PCR-confirmed SARS-CoV-2 infection or an uninfected control (not recorded which).

This clonotype was picked up many times. The V and J genes are TRBV7-9 and TRBJ1-2; tentatively, D is TRBD1 (6 bases). Trimming cost V 2 bases and J 4 bases, with 8 bases left between them. Germline V gene lookup returns CDR1 SEHNR and CDR2 FQNEAQ (reference sequence). The CDR3 is 13 amino acids. CDR3 protein: CASSLQGRYGYTF. For the CDR3, the DNA is TGTGCCAGCAGCTTACAGGGGCGCTATGGCTACACCTTC.

This clonotype has ten or more counts. The chain combines TRBV27 with TRBJ1-2, with D maybe TRBD1 (6 bases). CDR3 length: 16 residues. The germline V and J ends were trimmed by 0 bases and 4 bases, with 15 bases remaining between them. Germline values: CDR1 MNHEY, CDR2 SMNVEV (reference sequence). CDR3 in amino acids: CASSLSLDSTGYGYTF. CDR3 bases: TGTGCCAGCAGTTTATCGCTGGACAGCACAGGCTATGGCTACACCTTC.

This clonotype was seen at least ten times. This chain uses TRBV7-9 with TRBJ2-1; unclear D gene. The germline V and J ends were trimmed by 5 bases and 4 bases, with 9 bases remaining between them. Per germline, CDR1 SEHNR and CDR2 FQNEAQ (reference sequence). This CDR3 is 13 amino acids long. CDR3 sequence reads: CASSGVGYNEQFF. CDR3 DNA: TGTGCCAGCAGCGGAGTGGGGTACAATGAGCAGTTCTTC.

This clonotype was picked up many times. Written as DNA, the CDR3 is TGTGCCAGCAGTTTGACAGGGCGACAAGAGACCCAGTACTTC. Amino acids: CASSLTGRQETQYF. The chain recombines TRBV12-3 or TRBV12-4 with TRBJ2-5; TRBD1 agrees at 7 bases. V was clipped by 3 bases and J by 2 bases; unmatched bases: 3. CDR3 size: 14 residues.

This clonotype was seen a few times. The J gene is TRBJ1-4, the V gene TRBV7-2; TRBD1 is a possible D gene (5 bases). CDR1 and CDR2 from the germline V gene are SGHTA and FQGNSA. The CDR3 runs to 15 residues. V was clipped by 4 bases and J by 5 bases, with 14 bases between them. The chain's CDR3 is CASSSRMGRNEKLFF. CDR3 coding DNA: TGTGCCAGCAGCTCTAGAATGGGACGAAATGAAAAACTGTTTTTT.

The J gene is TRBJ2-5, the V gene TRBV19; TRBD2 agrees at 8 bases. The CDR3 spans 17 residues. Germline loops: CDR1 LNHDA, CDR2 SQIVND (reference sequence). V lost 3 bases to trimming and J lost 3 bases; unmatched junction nucleotides: 12. Written as DNA, the CDR3 is TGTGCCAGTAGTATTCGGCAGCGGGAGCTCGGAAAAGAGACCCAGTACTTC. It codes for CASSIRQRELGKETQYF.

This chain connects TRBV29-1 to TRBJ1-3; no firm D call. There are 15 residues in the CDR3. Germline loops: CDR1 SQVTM, CDR2 ANQGSEA. The V end was cut by 3 bases, the J end by 0 bases, with 12 bases between. The CDR3 loop is CSVEIGESSGNTIYF. For the CDR3, the DNA is TGCAGCGTTGAGATCGGGGAAAGCTCTGGAAACACCATATATTTT.

There are a few counts of this clonotype. V usage is TRBV19 and J usage is TRBJ2-1; 13 bases agree with TRBD2. This CDR3 region has 18 residues. V trimming: 10 bases; J trimming: 0 bases; junction bases outside the gene matches: 12. CDR1 and CDR2 from the germline V gene are LNHDA and SQIVND (reference sequence). This CDR3 reads CATKRLAGGRSSYNEQFF. For the CDR3, the DNA is TGTGCCACCAAGAGACTAGCGGGAGGACGGAGCTCCTACAATGAGCAGTTCTTC.

In this sample, this clonotype turned up many times. The rearrangement uses TRBV11-2 and TRBJ2-2; D is ambiguous. The CDR3 covers 13 residues. The germline V gene encodes CDR1 SGHAT and CDR2 FQNNGV. V shed 6 bases and J shed 0 bases, with 5 bases lying between them. CDR3 sequence (DNA): TGTGCCAGCAGTCTCCCGAACACCGGGGAGCTGTTTTTT. As protein: CASSLPNTGELFF.

The sample holds a few counts of this clonotype. The chain combines TRBV5-5 with TRBJ2-2; 7 nucleotides align to TRBD2. CDR1 is SGHKS, CDR2 YYEKEE, per germline (reference sequence). V trimming: 2 bases; J trimming: 4 bases; junction bases outside the gene matches: 8. The CDR3 loop spans 16 amino acids. CDR3 residues: CASSFGREQGTGELFF. The CDR3 DNA sequence: TGTGCCAGCAGCTTTGGGCGGGAGCAGGGCACCGGGGAGCTGTTTTTT.

At least ten counts were recorded for this clonotype. This chain links TRBV29-1 with TRBJ1-2; D unclear. V lost 6 bases, J lost 0 bases, and 5 bases lay in between. CDR1 is SQVTM, CDR2 ANQGSEA, per germline. The CDR3 covers 11 residues. The CDR3 here is CSVPTNYGYTF. For the CDR3, the DNA is TGCAGCGTCCCCACTAACTATGGCTACACCTTC.

The V gene is TRBV4-1, the J gene TRBJ1-1; D call uncertain. The V gene's germline CDR1 is MGHRA and CDR2 YSYEKL. The CDR3 spans 12 residues. V dropped 4 bases and J dropped 8 bases, with 11 bases sitting between them. The CDR3 sequence: CASSPPSSEAFF. For the CDR3, the DNA is TGCGCCAGCAGCCCCCCTAGCTCCGAAGCTTTCTTT.

This clonotype was detected a few times. For the CDR3, the DNA is TGTGCCAGCAGTCCCGAGGCAGCGATGAACACTGAAGCTTTCTTT. It translates to CASSPEAAMNTEAFF. The V call is TRBV12-3 or TRBV12-4, the J call TRBJ1-1; D ambiguous. This CDR3 contains 15 residues. Trimming stripped 5 bases from V and 0 bases from J, with 13 bases between.

This clonotype was seen more than once but under ten times. The chain links TRBV6-5 to TRBJ1-6; D uncertain. The V end lost 5 bases, the J end lost 7 bases, and 9 bases lay between the germline ends. CDR3 size: 13 residues. The germline gives CDR1 MNHEY, CDR2 SVGAGI. CDR3 DNA sequence: TGTGCCAGCAGTCTGGACCTGAATTCACCCCTCCACTTT. Translation: CASSLDLNSPLHF.

Many counts were recorded for this clonotype. The chain recombines TRBV24-1 with TRBJ2-3; 10 nucleotides match TRBD1. The germline V gene encodes CDR1 KGHDR and CDR2 SFDVKD. V dropped 4 bases and J dropped 4; count of bases not matched to a gene: 10. The CDR3 sequence is 17 residues long. CDR3 sequence: CATSDPTTGGPSDTQYF. CDR3 coding DNA: TGTGCCACCAGTGACCCTACGACAGGGGGCCCCTCAGATACGCAGTATTTT.

The rearrangement joins TRBV15 to TRBJ1-4, with D perhaps matching TRBD1 (6 bases). Trimming removed 7 bases at V and 3 bases at J, with 15 bases between. The CDR3 runs 15 residues. Germline V gene lookup returns CDR1 LNHNV and CDR2 YYDKDF (reference sequence). The CDR3, as DNA: TGTGCCACCAATCCTTTCGGACAGTCTAATGAAAAACTGTTTTTT. It encodes CATNPFGQSNEKLFF.

The chain joins TRBV19 to TRBJ2-3; possibly TRBD1 or TRBD2 for D (5 bases each). This CDR3 has 14 amino acids. Germline V CDR1 and CDR2: LNHDA, SQIVND (reference sequence). V was clipped by 5 bases and J by 4 bases, with 13 bases between them. CDR3 bases: TGTGCCAGTAGTGGGGGTCGGCTGCCAGATACGCAGTATTTT. Its translation: CASSGGRLPDTQYF. The complete variable domain, with remaining parts taken from reference TRBV19 and TRBJ2-3, reads DGGITQSPKYLFRKEGQNVTLSCEQNLNHDAMYWYRQDPGQGLRLIYYSQIVNDFQKGDIAEGYSVSREKKESFPLTVTSAQKNPTAFYLCASSGGRLPDTQYFGPGTRLTVL.

In its sample, this clonotype was seen many times. The rearrangement uses TRBV7-6 and TRBJ1-2; D may be TRBD1 (6 bases). CDR3 length equals 15 residues. Germline V gene sequence: CDR1 SGHVS, CDR2 FNYEAQ. V lost 1 base to trimming and J lost 8 bases, with 17 bases between them. CDR3 sequence reads: CASSLDRGGARGYTF. The CDR3 region has the DNA TGTGCCAGCAGCTTAGATCGCGGGGGCGCGAGAGGCTACACCTTC.

This chain links TRBV2 with TRBJ2-7, with D possibly TRBD1 on 5 matching bases. With 6 bases removed from V and 5 bases from J, the gap between germline ends came to 23 bases. The CDR3 covers 16 residues. The germline gives CDR1 SNHLY, CDR2 FYNNEI. CDR3 nucleotide sequence: TGTGCCAGCAGACTGCCGACAGTTAAGGTTACTCACGAGCAGTACTTC. Translated: CASRLPTVKVTHEQYF.

The rearrangement uses TRBV27 and TRBJ2-2, with D unclear. Trimming removed 5 bases from V and 5 bases from J, with 9 bases in between. The V gene's germline CDR1 is MNHEY and CDR2 SMNVEV (reference sequence). The CDR3 is 13 amino acids. CDR3 DNA sequence: TGTGCCAGCAGTAACGGCCCTACCGGGGAGCTGTTTTTT. It yields the protein CASSNGPTGELFF.

In this sample, this clonotype turned up many times. This sequence joins TRBV5-1 and TRBJ2-3, with a tentative D call TRBD2 (6 bases). The CDR3 loop spans 15 amino acids. Germline V gives CDR1 SGHRS, CDR2 YFSETQ. V was trimmed by 0 bases and J by 1 base, leaving 9 bases between them. The DNA of the CDR3 is TGCGCCAGCAGCTTGGTGCGGGGACGCACAGATACGCAGTATTTT. Translation gives CASSLVRGRTDTQYF.

The chain employs TRBV7-3 and TRBJ2-7; D remains unclear. Germline V gene lookup returns CDR1 SGHTA and CDR2 FQGTGA. The CDR3 is 13 residues long. Trimming stripped 0 bases from V and 6 bases from J, with 9 bases between. The CDR3 region has the DNA TGTGCCAGCAGCTTAACGGGATCTTCCGAGCAGTACTTC. Protein: CASSLTGSSEQYF.

V and J are TRBV4-2 and TRBJ2-1; 11 nucleotides agree with TRBD2. CDR3 length: 16 residues. The V gene's germline CDR1 is LGHNA and CDR2 YNFKEQ. V shed 3 bases and J 4 bases; nucleotides not matched to a gene: 5. The CDR3: CASSQMTSGEYNEQFF. The CDR3 DNA sequence: TGTGCCAGCAGCCAGATGACTAGCGGGGAGTACAATGAGCAGTTCTTC.

This sequence joins TRBV7-6 and TRBJ2-5; no definite D call. Trimming left V 2 bases short and J 1 base short, with 2 bases between. Germline V gene data show CDR1 as SGHVS and CDR2 as FNYEAQ. The CDR3 has 12 amino acids. The CDR3 nucleotides read TGTGCCAGCAGCTTACTCCAAGAGACCCAGTACTTC. It encodes CASSLLQETQYF.

Only a few counts were recorded for this clonotype. The CDR3 protein is CASRRASFTGELFF. The CDR3 nucleotides are TGTGCCAGCAGGCGGGCTAGCTTCACCGGGGAGCTGTTTTTT. J is TRBJ2-2 and V is TRBV6-6; D is possibly TRBD2 (5 bases). The germline V gene encodes CDR1 MNHNY and CDR2 SVGAGI (reference sequence). V lost 6 bases, J lost 4 bases, and 12 bases lay in between. The CDR3 is 14 residues long.

This clonotype occurred many times. CDR3 nucleotides: TGCGCCAGCAGCCTCAGGACAGGCTTCAATGAGCAGTTCTTC. Protein sequence: CASSLRTGFNEQFF. J is TRBJ2-1 and V is TRBV5-1, with 7 bases that match TRBD1. Germline V gene sequence: CDR1 SGHRS, CDR2 YFSETQ. The CDR3 runs 14 residues. Unmatched junction bases numbered 7, after V lost 4 bases and J lost 6 bases. Full variable domain (missing parts from reference TRBV5-1 and TRBJ2-1): KAGVTQTPRYLIKTRGQQVTLSCSPISGHRSVSWYQQTPGQGLQFLFEYFSETQRNKGNFPGRFSGRQFSNSRSEMNVSTLELGDSALYLCASSLRTGFNEQFFGPGTRLTVL.

The sample holds a few counts of this clonotype. The V gene is TRBV7-9, the J gene TRBJ1-1; D not certain. Trimming took 5 bases from V and 7 from J, leaving 14 bases between them. CDR1 is SEHNR, CDR2 FQNEAQ, per germline (reference sequence). The CDR3 is made up of 13 amino acids. The CDR3 DNA follows: TGTGCCAGCAGCCCAGACTCAGCCGGTGAAGCTTTCTTT. Its protein is CASSPDSAGEAFF.

This clonotype was recorded many times. J is TRBJ2-2 and V is TRBV19; D gene unclear. The CDR3 runs to 14 residues. V lost 3 bases and J 6 bases, leaving 11 bases between the germline ends. Per germline, CDR1 LNHDA and CDR2 SQIVND (reference sequence). The CDR3: CASSIGRVAGELFF. CDR3 sequence (DNA): TGTGCCAGTAGTATTGGAAGGGTGGCCGGGGAGCTGTTTTTT.

In its sample, this clonotype was seen a few times. V usage is TRBV27 and J usage is TRBJ2-7, with 11 positions matching TRBD2. The CDR3 extends over 15 amino acids. The germline V gene has CDR1 MNHEY and CDR2 SMNVEV (reference sequence). V lost 4 bases and J lost 3; bases outside the gene matches: 5. CDR3 protein: CASSSAGTSGYEQYF. CDR3 nucleotide sequence: TGTGCCAGCAGTTCAGCCGGGACTAGCGGCTACGAGCAGTACTTC.

This clonotype was detected ten times or more. The chain joins TRBV29-1 to TRBJ2-1; D is possibly TRBD2 (6 bases). Trimming removed 0 bases from V and 14 bases from J, with 14 bases in between. From germline, CDR1 is SQVTM and CDR2 ANQGSEA. The CDR3 loop spans 12 amino acids. CDR3 in DNA: TGCAGCGTTGAAGATTGGGGCGGGGAGAAGTTCTTC. This codes for CSVEDWGGEKFF.

This clonotype has at least ten counts. V is TRBV12-3 or TRBV12-4 and J is TRBJ1-2; no definite D call. V gave up 1 base and J gave up 3 bases, with 3 bases separating them. This CDR3 has 12 residues. The CDR3 DNA reads as TGTGCCAGCAGTTTAGATTACTATGGCTACACCTTC. This encodes CASSLDYYGYTF.

This clonotype was seen at least ten times. The chain's CDR3 is CASSPDRGVNNEQFF. CDR3 DNA: TGTGCCAGCAGTCCCGACAGGGGAGTGAACAATGAGCAGTTCTTC. The chain links TRBV6-5 to TRBJ2-1; 8 bases agree with TRBD1. V was pared by 5 bases and J by 5 bases, with 8 bases of the junction left unmatched. CDR3 length equals 15 residues. Germline V gene data show CDR1 as MNHEY and CDR2 as SVGAGI.